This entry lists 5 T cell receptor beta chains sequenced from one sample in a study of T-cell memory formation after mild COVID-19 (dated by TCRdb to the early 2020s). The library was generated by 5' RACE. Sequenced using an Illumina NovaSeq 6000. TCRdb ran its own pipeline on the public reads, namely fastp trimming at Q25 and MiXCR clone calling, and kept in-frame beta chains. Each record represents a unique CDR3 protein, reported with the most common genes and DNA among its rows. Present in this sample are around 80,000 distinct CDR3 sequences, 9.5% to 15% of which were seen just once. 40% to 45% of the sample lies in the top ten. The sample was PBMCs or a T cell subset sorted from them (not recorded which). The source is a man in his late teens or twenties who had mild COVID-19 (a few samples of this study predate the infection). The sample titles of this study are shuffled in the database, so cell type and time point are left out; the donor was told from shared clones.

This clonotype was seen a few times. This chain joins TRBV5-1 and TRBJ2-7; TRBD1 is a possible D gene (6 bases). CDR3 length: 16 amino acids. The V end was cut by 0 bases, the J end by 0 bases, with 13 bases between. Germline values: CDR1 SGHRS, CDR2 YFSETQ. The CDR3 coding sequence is TGCGCCAGCAGCTTGGTAACAGGGCTTGACTCCTACGAGCAGTACTTC. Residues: CASSLVTGLDSYEQYF.

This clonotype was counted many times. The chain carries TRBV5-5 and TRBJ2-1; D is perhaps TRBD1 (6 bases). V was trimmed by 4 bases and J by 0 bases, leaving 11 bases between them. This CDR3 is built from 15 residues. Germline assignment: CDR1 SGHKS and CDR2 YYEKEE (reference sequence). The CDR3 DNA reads TGTGCCAGCAGCCGGGACATAAGCTCCTACAATGAGCAGTTCTTC. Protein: CASSRDISSYNEQFF. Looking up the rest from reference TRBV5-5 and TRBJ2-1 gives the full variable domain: DAGVTQSPTHLIKTRGQQVTLRCSPISGHKSVSWYQQVLGQGPQFIFQYYEKEERGRGNFPDRFSARQFPNYSSELNVNALLLGDSALYLCASSRDISSYNEQFFGPGTRLTVL.

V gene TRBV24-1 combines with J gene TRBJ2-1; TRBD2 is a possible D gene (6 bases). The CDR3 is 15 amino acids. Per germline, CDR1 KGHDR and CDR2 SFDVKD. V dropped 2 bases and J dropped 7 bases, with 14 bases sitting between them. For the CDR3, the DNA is TGTGCCACCAGTGATTCCCGGGACTCACATAATGAGCAGTTCTTC. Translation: CATSDSRDSHNEQFF.

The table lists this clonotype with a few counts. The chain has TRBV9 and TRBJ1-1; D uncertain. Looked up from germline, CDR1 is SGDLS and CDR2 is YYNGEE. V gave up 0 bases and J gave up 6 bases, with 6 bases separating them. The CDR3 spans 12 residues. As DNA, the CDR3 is TGTGCCAGCAGCGTAGAGGGCGCTGAAGCTTTCTTT. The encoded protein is CASSVEGAEAFF.

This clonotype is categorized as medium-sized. CDR3 nucleotide sequence: TGCGCCAGCGGGTCCCCCTACGAGCAGTACTTC. Translated, it gives CASGSPYEQYF. The chain has TRBV10-2 and TRBJ2-7; D ambiguous. Trimming removed 8 bases at V and 2 bases at J, with 7 bases between. The V gene's germline CDR1 is WSHSY and CDR2 SAAADI. The CDR3 is made up of 11 amino acids.